A selection of T cell receptor beta chains follows, all from one sample in a study of T cells in tuberculosis. The table came from immunoSEQ multiplex PCR; TCRdb's copy has only in-frame clones and leaves some out. The sample records 35,000 to 50,000 clones, around 94% being singletons. The sequenced sample was PBMCs. Source of these receptors: a donor aged 10-30 years with latent tuberculosis or without tuberculosis infection. Some clones in this sample may be carry-over from other donors' samples. The CDR3 runs from the conserved cysteine through the conserved F or W. The D gene is left open where the match is weak. Clone sizes are given selectively: once, few, many, or a class where the clone is expanded.

j_gene	d_gene	abundance	v_gene	CDR3aa	CDR3nt
TRBJ2-2	NA	NA	TRBV10-3	CAISRDIRRNTGELFF	TGTGCCATCAGCCGCGATATTCGGAGAAACACCGGGGAGCTGTTTTTT
TRBJ2-7	NA	NA	TRBV5-1	CASSLGGSSYEQYF	TGCGCCAGCAGCTTGGGCGGCAGCTCCTACGAGCAGTACTTC
TRBJ1-1	TRBD1	NA	TRBV27	CASSLLDRGTEAFF	TGTGCCAGCAGTCTCTTGGACAGGGGGACTGAAGCTTTCTTT
TRBJ2-5	NA	NA	TRBV5-5	CASSLGPDQETQYF	TGTGCCAGCAGCTTGGGTCCGGACCAAGAGACCCAGTACTTC
TRBJ1-5	NA	NA	TRBV30	CAWSPGAGNQPQHF	TGTGCCTGGAGCCCGGGAGCAGGGAATCAGCCCCAGCATTTT
TRBJ2-3	NA	NA	TRBV19	CASSIDLVEVAETDTQYF	TGTGCCAGTAGTATAGATCTGGTCGAGGTAGCGGAGACAGATACGCAGTATTTT
TRBJ2-1	NA	NA	TRBV28	CASSSVRGAVNEQFF	TGTGCCAGCAGCTCCGTCCGCGGCGCGGTTAATGAGCAGTTCTTC
TRBJ2-1	TRBD2	NA	TRBV7-2	CASSLEAGGGHEQFF	TGTGCCAGCAGCTTAGAAGCGGGAGGGGGACATGAGCAGTTCTTC
TRBJ1-1	NA	NA	TRBV18	CASSPFTGEAEAFF	TGTGCCAGCTCACCGTTTACAGGAGAGGCTGAAGCTTTCTTT
TRBJ1-3	TRBD1	NA	TRBV4-2	CASSQDLNDRASGNTIYF	TGTGCCAGCAGCCAAGATTTAAATGACAGGGCCTCTGGAAACACCATATATTTT
TRBJ2-7	NA	NA	TRBV6-5	CASSYSGGQQYF	TGTGCCAGCAGTTACTCGGGGGGACAGCAGTACTTC
TRBJ2-1	TRBD2	NA	TRBV11-3	CASSPYRGLAGLSYNEQFF	TGTGCCAGCAGCCCCTACCGCGGACTAGCGGGTTTATCCTACAATGAGCAGTTCTTC
TRBJ2-7	NA	NA	TRBV6-1	CASSAGTYEQYF	TGTGCCAGCAGTGCGGGGACCTACGAGCAGTACTTC
TRBJ2-1	TRBD1	NA	TRBV27	CASRDRGRGPTTAEQFF	TGTGCCAGCAGAGACAGGGGTCGGGGACCAACTACAGCTGAGCAGTTCTTC
TRBJ2-7	NA	NA	TRBV6-5	CASRNREKASEQYF	TGTGCCAGCAGAAACCGAGAAAAAGCAAGCGAGCAGTACTTC
TRBJ2-7	TRBD1	NA	TRBV14	CASSPRQGPYEQYF	TGTGCCAGCAGCCCTCGACAGGGGCCCTACGAGCAGTACTTC
TRBJ1-2	NA	NA	TRBV30	CAWSSDTYYGYTF	TGTGCCTGGAGTTCGGACACGTACTATGGCTACACCTTC
TRBJ2-2	NA	NA	TRBV18	CASSPLSVTVAGELFF	TGTGCCAGCTCACCTCTTAGTGTTACAGTGGCCGGGGAGCTGTTTTTT
TRBJ2-3	TRBD2	NA	TRBV6-4	CASSYSGSGDDTQYF	TGTGCCAGCAGTTATAGCGGGTCCGGGGATGATACGCAGTATTTT
TRBJ2-1	TRBD2	NA	TRBV4-2	CASSSGLAGANEQFF	TGTGCCAGCAGCTCGGGACTAGCGGGAGCTAATGAGCAGTTCTTC
TRBJ2-7	TRBD2	NA	TRBV18	CASSPLTSALSYEQYF	TGTGCCAGCTCACCTTTGACTAGCGCCCTCTCCTACGAGCAGTACTTC
TRBJ2-1	NA	NA	TRBV9	CASSVEPEGEQFF	TGTGCCAGCAGCGTTGAGCCCGAGGGTGAGCAGTTCTTC
TRBJ2-3	TRBD2	NA	TRBV6-5	CASSLGGLSTDTQYF	TGTGCCAGCAGTCTCGGGGGGTTGAGCACAGATACGCAGTATTTT
TRBJ1-2	NA	NA	TRBV5-4	CASSFGGGVGDGGYTF	TGTGCCAGCAGCTTTGGTGGGGGGGTGGGCGACGGTGGCTACACCTTC
TRBJ1-1	NA	NA	TRBV7-2	CASSLAFGGPNTEAFF	TGTGCCAGCAGCTTAGCATTTGGAGGGCCGAACACTGAAGCTTTCTTT
TRBJ2-7	TRBD1	NA	TRBV6-5	CASSRTGAYEQYF	TGTGCCAGCAGTCGGACAGGGGCCTACGAGCAGTACTTC
TRBJ2-7	TRBD2	once	TRBV4-2	CASSQDTGSGSSFDEQYF	TGTGCCAGCAGCCAAGATACGGGTAGCGGGAGCTCCTTTGACGAGCAGTACTTC
TRBJ2-5	TRBD2	NA	TRBV10-2	CASSESGREGLFIETQYF	TGCGCCAGCAGTGAGTCGGGGCGGGAGGGCCTTTTTATCGAGACCCAGTACTTC
TRBJ2-7	NA	NA	TRBV9	CASSVALSREQYF	TGTGCCAGCAGCGTCGCCTTAAGTCGGGAGCAGTACTTC
TRBJ2-7	TRBD1	once	TRBV5-6	CASSLVGQGTYEQYF	TGTGCCAGCAGCTTGGTAGGACAGGGGACCTACGAGCAGTACTTC
TRBJ2-7	TRBD2	NA	TRBV27	CASSFTSGRGSYEQYF	TGTGCCAGCAGTTTTACTAGCGGGAGAGGATCCTACGAGCAGTACTTC
TRBJ1-5	NA	few	TRBV6-1	CASSEIGSAGYQPQHF	TGTGCCAGCAGTGAAATAGGCAGCGCGGGGTATCAGCCCCAGCATTTT
TRBJ2-7	NA	once	TRBV25-1	CASSASQTYEQYF	TGTGCCAGCAGCGCCTCACAAACGTACGAGCAGTACTTC
TRBJ2-1	TRBD2	NA	TRBV29-1	CSVDGGGVKTYNEQFF	TGCAGCGTTGACGGGGGGGGAGTGAAAACCTACAATGAGCAGTTCTTC
TRBJ1-5	NA	NA	TRBV19	CASSIAASPERPQHF	TGTGCCAGTAGTATAGCGGCGAGCCCCGAGCGGCCCCAGCATTTT
TRBJ1-1	TRBD1	once	TRBV4-2	CASSQRPGTGLTEAFF	TGTGCCAGCAGCCAACGACCCGGGACAGGGTTGACTGAAGCTTTCTTT
TRBJ2-7	NA	once	TRBV28	CASSFPEGDEQYF	TGTGCCAGCAGTTTCCCAGAGGGCGACGAGCAGTACTTC
TRBJ2-1	TRBD2	NA	TRBV27	CASSTAGTTLGNEQFF	TGTGCCAGCAGTACAGCCGGGACTACCCTAGGGAATGAGCAGTTCTTC
TRBJ1-1	NA	NA	TRBV29-1	CSVVPGGVAEAFF	TGCAGCGTTGTCCCGGGCGGGGTCGCTGAAGCTTTCTTT
TRBJ2-2	TRBD1	once	TRBV7-8	CASSLPGQGTNTGELFF	TGTGCCAGCAGCCTCCCAGGACAGGGGACGAACACCGGGGAGCTGTTTTTT
TRBJ2-3	TRBD1	NA	TRBV15	CATSRDRGQGLDTQYF	TGTGCCACCAGCAGAGATAGAGGACAGGGGTTAGATACGCAGTATTTT
TRBJ1-5	NA	NA	TRBV28	CASQGKNQPQHF	TGTGCCAGTCAGGGAAAGAATCAGCCCCAGCATTTT
TRBJ2-1	TRBD2	NA	TRBV4-3	CASSQEYGLAESNEQFF	TGCGCCAGCAGCCAAGAATACGGACTAGCGGAATCCAATGAGCAGTTCTTC
TRBJ2-5	NA	NA	TRBV7-3	CASSLGQEGTQYF	TGTGCCAGCAGCTTGGGTCAGGAGGGGACCCAGTACTTC
TRBJ1-2	NA	NA	TRBV19	CASSIRSGDGYTF	TGTGCCAGTAGTATACGTTCAGGGGATGGCTACACCTTC
TRBJ2-7	TRBD2	NA	TRBV30	CAWGKRESVHEQYF	TGTGCCTGGGGGAAGCGGGAGAGTGTACACGAGCAGTACTTC